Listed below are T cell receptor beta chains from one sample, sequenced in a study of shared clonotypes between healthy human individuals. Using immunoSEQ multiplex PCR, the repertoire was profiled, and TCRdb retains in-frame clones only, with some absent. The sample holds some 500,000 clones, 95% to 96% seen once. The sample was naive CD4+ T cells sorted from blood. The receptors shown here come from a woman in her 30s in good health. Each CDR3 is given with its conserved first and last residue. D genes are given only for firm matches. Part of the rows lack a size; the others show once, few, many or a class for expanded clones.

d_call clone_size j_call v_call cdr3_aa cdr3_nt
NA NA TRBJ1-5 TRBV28 CASEGRSGRKPQHF TGTGCCAGCGAAGGGAGATCCGGGAGAAAGCCCCAGCATTTT
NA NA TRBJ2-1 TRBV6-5 CASRRLPNNEQFF TGTGCCAGCAGAAGATTACCAAACAATGAGCAGTTCTTC
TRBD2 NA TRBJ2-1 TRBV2 CASRSLAGGPNEQFF TGTGCCAGCAGGTCTCTAGCGGGAGGGCCTAATGAGCAGTTCTTC
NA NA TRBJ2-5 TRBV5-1 CASSPGGAGGGETQYF TGCGCCAGCAGCCCCGGAGGAGCTGGGGGCGGCGAGACCCAGTACTTC
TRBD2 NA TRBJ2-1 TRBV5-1 CASSYLAGASNEQFF TGCGCCAGCAGCTACCTAGCGGGAGCTTCCAATGAGCAGTTCTTC
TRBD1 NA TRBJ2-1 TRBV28 CASRDRAYNEQFF TGTGCCAGCCGGGACAGGGCCTACAATGAGCAGTTCTTC
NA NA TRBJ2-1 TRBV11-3 CASSYAIYNEQFF TGTGCCAGCAGCTATGCCATATACAATGAGCAGTTCTTC
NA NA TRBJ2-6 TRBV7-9 CAALPGQSSSGANVLTF TGTGCCGCCCTACCGGGGCAGTCTAGCTCTGGGGCCAACGTCCTGACTTTC
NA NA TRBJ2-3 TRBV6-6 CASSPPERDTQYF TGTGCCAGCAGTCCCCCGGAGCGGGATACGCAGTATTTT
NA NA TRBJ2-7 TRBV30 CAWSVVGGGEQYF TGTGCCTGGAGTGTGGTGGGAGGGGGCGAGCAGTACTTC
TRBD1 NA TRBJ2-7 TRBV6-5 CASKVGQGVGEQYF TGTGCCAGCAAAGTCGGACAGGGGGTTGGGGAGCAGTACTTC
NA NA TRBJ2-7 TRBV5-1 CASSSLSGSDEQYF TGCGCCAGCAGCTCACTTTCAGGAAGCGACGAGCAGTACTTC
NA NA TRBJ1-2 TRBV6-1 CASSEALRDYYGYTF TGTGCCAGCAGTGAAGCGCTGCGGGATTACTATGGCTACACCTTC
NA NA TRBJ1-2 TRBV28 CASRGQFDYGYTF TGTGCCAGCAGAGGGCAGTTTGACTATGGCTACACCTTC
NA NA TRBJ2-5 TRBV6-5 CASSTTTGAQYF TGTGCCAGCAGTACCACCACTGGGGCCCAGTACTTC
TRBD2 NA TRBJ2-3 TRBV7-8 CASSSITSGTDTQYF TGTGCCAGCAGCTCAATTACTAGCGGCACAGATACGCAGTATTTT
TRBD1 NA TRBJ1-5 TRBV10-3 CAISERDRATQPQHF TGTGCCATCAGCGAGCGGGACAGGGCCACCCAGCCCCAGCATTTT
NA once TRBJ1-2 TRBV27 CASSLTGRDYGYTF TGTGCCAGCAGTTTAACAGGGAGGGACTATGGCTACACCTTC
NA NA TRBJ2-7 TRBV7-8 CASSTTRLGYEQYF TGTGCCAGCAGCACCACTAGATTAGGCTACGAGCAGTACTTC
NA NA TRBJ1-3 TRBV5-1 CASSFTGADSGNTIYF TGCGCCAGCAGCTTCACGGGCGCCGACTCTGGAAACACCATATATTTT
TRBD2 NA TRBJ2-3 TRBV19 CASSYPGGQYF TGTGCCAGTAGTTACCCGGGGGGGCAGTATTTT
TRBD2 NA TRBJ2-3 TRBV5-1 CASSLAAGGTDTQYF TGCGCCAGCAGCTTGGCGGCGGGGGGCACAGATACGCAGTATTTT
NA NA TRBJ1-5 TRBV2 CASSSTARGPQHF TGTGCCAGCTCGTCAACGGCGCGGGGGCCCCAGCATTTT
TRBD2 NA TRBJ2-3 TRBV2 CASATSGMDTQYF TGTGCCAGCGCAACTAGCGGGATGGATACGCAGTATTTT
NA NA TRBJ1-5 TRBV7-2 CASSLGGQNAGPQHF TGTGCCAGCAGCTTAGGAGGACAGAACGCAGGGCCCCAGCATTTT
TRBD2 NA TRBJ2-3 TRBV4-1 CASSQDSSGTSTDTQYF TGCGCCAGCAGCCAAGATTCTAGCGGGACTAGCACAGATACGCAGTATTTT
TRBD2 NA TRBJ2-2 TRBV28 CASTRLAGLTGELFF TGTGCCAGTACCAGACTAGCGGGACTCACCGGGGAGCTGTTTTTT
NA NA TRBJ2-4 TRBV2 CASSELLGSGKNIQYF TGTGCCAGCAGTGAGCTTCTAGGTTCAGGCAAAAACATTCAGTACTTC
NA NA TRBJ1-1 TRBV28 CASSFFPFSGRGTEAFF TGTGCCAGCAGTTTTTTTCCCTTCTCAGGAAGAGGGACTGAAGCTTTCTTT
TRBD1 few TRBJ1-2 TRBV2 CASSVRQGARGYTF TGTGCCAGCAGTGTTCGACAGGGGGCGCGTGGCTACACCTTC
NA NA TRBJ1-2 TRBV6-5 CASSYLGDLGYTF TGTGCCAGCAGTTACTTAGGGGATCTTGGCTACACCTTC
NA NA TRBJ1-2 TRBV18 CASSRGRLESYGYTF TGTGCCAGCTCACGGGGGAGGCTTGAGAGCTATGGCTACACCTTC
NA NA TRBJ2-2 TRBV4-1 CASSRRGGFAGELFF TGCGCCAGCAGCCGCCGGGGTGGATTCGCCGGGGAGCTGTTTTTT
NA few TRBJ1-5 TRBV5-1 CASSPLGQPQHF TGCGCCAGCAGCCCCCTAGGACAGCCCCAGCATTTT
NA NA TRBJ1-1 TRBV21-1 CASSEGGTEAFF TGTGCCAGCAGCGAAGGGGGGACTGAAGCTTTCTTT
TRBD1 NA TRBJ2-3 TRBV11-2 CASSLQGARNTDTQYF TGTGCCAGCAGCTTACAGGGGGCGAGGAACACAGATACGCAGTATTTT
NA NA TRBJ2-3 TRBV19 CASKRSSTDTQYF TGTGCCAGCAAGCGGTCTAGCACAGATACGCAGTATTTT
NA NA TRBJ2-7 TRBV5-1 CASSLPGREQYF TGCGCCAGCAGCTTGCCGGGCCGCGAGCAGTACTTC
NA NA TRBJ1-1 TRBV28 CASSLFLSGLGTEAFF TGTGCCAGCAGTTTATTCCTCTCGGGACTTGGCACTGAAGCTTTCTTT
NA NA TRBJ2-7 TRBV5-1 CASSLDGSSYEQYF TGCGCCAGCAGCTTGGATGGTAGCAGCTACGAGCAGTACTTC
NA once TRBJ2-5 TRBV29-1 CSVAWGSETQYF TGCAGCGTTGCGTGGGGGTCGGAGACCCAGTACTTC
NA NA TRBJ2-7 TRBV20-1 CSAGISGEQYF TGCAGTGCCGGGATCTCCGGCGAGCAGTACTTC
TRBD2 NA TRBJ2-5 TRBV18 CASSPPAGDEVTQYF TGTGCCAGCTCACCACCGGCGGGAGATGAGGTGACCCAGTACTTC
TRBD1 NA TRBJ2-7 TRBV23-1 CASNPRDRDSHEQYF TGCGCCAGCAACCCCCGGGACAGGGATTCGCACGAGCAGTACTTC
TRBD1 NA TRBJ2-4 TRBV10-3 CAISDRDSKNIQYF TGTGCCATCAGTGACCGGGACAGTAAAAACATTCAGTACTTC
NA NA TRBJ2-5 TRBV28 CAAKGGQETQYF TGTGCCGCTAAGGGGGGGCAAGAGACCCAGTACTTC
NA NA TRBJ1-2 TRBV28 CASSLFFRGDYGYTF TGTGCCAGCAGTTTATTTTTCCGGGGCGACTATGGCTACACCTTC
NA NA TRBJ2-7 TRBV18 CASSPPLAGTSSYEQYF TGTGCCAGCTCACCACCGCTGGCGGGGACGAGCTCCTACGAGCAGTACTTC
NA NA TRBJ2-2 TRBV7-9 CASSLSSGWAGELFF TGTGCCAGCAGCTTGTCAAGCGGGTGGGCCGGGGAGCTGTTTTTT
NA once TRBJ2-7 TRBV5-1 CASSLASWSSYEQYF TGCGCCAGCAGCTTGGCCTCCTGGAGCTCCTACGAGCAGTACTTC
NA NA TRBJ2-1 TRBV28 CASSLDVRMRDEQFF TGTGCCAGCAGTTTAGACGTGCGGATGAGGGATGAGCAGTTCTTC
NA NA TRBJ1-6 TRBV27 CASTLGGVGNSPLHF TGTGCCAGCACCCTAGGAGGAGTGGGTAATTCACCCCTCCACTTT
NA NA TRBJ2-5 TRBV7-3 CASSPQAGGVTQYF TGTGCCAGCAGCCCGCAAGCCGGTGGTGTGACCCAGTACTTC